The clone carrying this T cell receptor (beta chain) was seen once. Its cognate antigen is unknown. These data are taken from a study of OX40 agonist ivuxolimab in advanced cancers. Study results and limitations: The average count of expanded clones was higher among CD8+ T cells than among CD4+. At 0.1 to 3.0 mg/kg and by week 6, CD4+ and CD8+ T cells in the blood had expanded clonally.

Sequencing used immunoSEQ multiplex PCR; TCRdb keeps in-frame clones, though not all of them. Of 65,000 to 95,000 clones detected, almost 90% appear once; the ten largest clones hold less than 0.85%. The CDR3 is 17 amino acids. After removal of 4 bases from V and 1 base from J, the junction contained 8 bases not matched to a gene. Germline V gene data show CDR1 as SGHTA and CDR2 as FQGNSA. The V and J genes are TRBV7-2 and TRBJ2-2; 8 positions match TRBD2. This receptor was taken from an adult with an advanced solid tumor such as melanoma, head and neck, liver or kidney cancer. The sequencing used CD4+ or CD8+ T cells sorted from blood, collected in a trial of the OX40 agonist ivuxolimab. This CDR3 reads CASSSPRSGGNTGELFF. CDR3 sequence (DNA): TGTGCCAGCAGCTCCCCCAGGAGCGGGGGGAACACCGGGGAGCTGTTTTTT. Looking up the rest from reference TRBV7-2 and TRBJ2-2 gives the full variable domain: GAGVSQSPSNKVTEKGKDVELRCDPISGHTALYWYRQSLGQGLEFLIYFQGNSAPDKSGLPSDRFSAERTGGSVSTLTIQRTQQEDSAVYLCASSSPRSGGNTGELFFGEGSRLTVL.